This record looks at one T cell receptor (beta chain) sequence and its context. This clone's antigen is unknown. Per-base quality was not reported, and no clone a single base away is much larger than it. The data were obtained in a study of cytomegalovirus exposure and HLA in healthy donors (dated by TCRdb to the late 2010s). Regarding the complete study: An earlier analysis of about 530 of the donors reported approximately 280 Gb of sequence data and 100 million to 120 million unique TCR beta sequences obtained from about 179 million T cells. About 280 gigabases of sequencing data and about 92 million unique TCR sequences made up an early release that covered 500 to 650 HLA-typed donors. An earlier analysis of about 620 of the donors applied high-throughput TCR beta sequencing to assess whether each TCR beta V gene segment acted as functional or pseudogenic. Genome-wide SNP genotypes for about 55% of the roughly 670 donors were used in a later genetic analysis, which treated that subset as a discovery cohort. The T cell repertoires of under 700 subjects were profiled by immunosequencing and related to cytomegalovirus serostatus. High-throughput TCR immunosequencing, statistical association of individual TCRs with disease status, and machine learning were combined to predict cytomegalovirus infection status. Both class I and class II loci were covered by HLA typing, at four-digit resolution. In a later analysis, previously published TCR beta repertoires from more than 500 donors were re-analyzed and high-resolution HLA genotyping was added so that TCR occurrence patterns could be studied. The study aimed to test whether signatures of past pathogen exposure could be identified by cataloging public T cell receptors. All discovery cohort repertoires had been generated on a single sequencing platform. The number of typed donors differed by locus: roughly 629-630 for A, B, C, DRB1 and DQB1; 500 to 550 for DQA1; some 590 for DPA1; and 450 to 480 for DPB1. Along with the roughly 700-subject first cohort, a separate validation cohort of over a hundred different subjects was used. On average, 235,054 unique TCR beta nucleotide sequences were sequenced per donor among about 400 genotyped donors of the cohort, with 15% to 20% of those sequences being non-productive. Rather than drawing on any new phenotypic data, the later analysis identified candidate immune exposures from TCR beta sequences and the way those sequences occurred across donors. Donor age, sex, ethnicity and CMV serostatus were compiled together with the repertoire data. A handful of DR-DQ haplotypes were handled as single units for association and clustering because linkage in the cohort was strong. The genetic ancestry cluster associated with self-reported Caucasian donors included 80% to 90% of the approximately 430 genotyped donors.

Receptor amplification or capture employed the immunoSEQ multiplex PCR assay. A mixture of 60 forward primers for TCR Vbeta segments and 13 reverse primers for TCR Jbeta segments was used in the multiplex PCR. The CDR3 region of rearranged TCR beta genes was amplified from genomic DNA with a multiplex PCR assay. On the Illumina HiSeq System, the amplified TCR beta libraries were sequenced as 87-base-pair reads. The source study handled its data this way. A later analysis counted tens of millions of unique TCR beta chains across the 670 or so repertoires, and some 11 million of these chains were shared by at least two donors. Raw reads were error-corrected and collapsed into unique sequences by a nearest-neighbor algorithm in which closely related sequences were merged to remove PCR and sequencing errors. V, D and J gene segments were assigned by aligning CDR3 sequences to IMGT reference sequences. For a sequence to be retained, a match of at least six nucleotides was required to both a V gene segment and a J gene segment. Rearrangements were called productive when the CDR3 lacked stop codons and stayed in frame with V and J; all others were non-productive. Following IMGT convention, CDR3 was defined as the stretch from the second conserved V-encoded cysteine up to the conserved J-encoded phenylalanine. In an earlier analysis of approximately 500 of the donors, sequences lacking an unambiguous match to a single V gene segment were excluded. In an earlier analysis of roughly 500 of the donors, V segments were called functional above 56.7% productive rearrangements and were called segregating when the between-donor standard deviation exceeded 5%. A statistical classification framework was built to diagnose cytomegalovirus status from the catalog of TCR beta chain sequences. In a later analysis, TCR nucleotide sequences were compared against IMGT/GENE-DB human TR gene sequences so that V and J genes could be assigned. A later analysis assigned CDR3 sequences and most-parsimonious VDJ recombination scenarios with the TCRdist pipeline. A later analysis defined each TCR beta chain by its CDR3 amino acid sequence plus V-gene family, and excluded reads lacking a unique V-gene family. As a way to deal with suspected cross-contamination and a sequencing artifact, a later analysis dropped over 550 nucleotide sequences that were highly shared and had low generation probability. In a later analysis, a clonal expansion index for each public chain was calculated from normalized within-repertoire ranks of inferred template counts. In a later analysis, generation probabilities were computed using a VDJ recombination model fitted to out-of-frame rearrangements, and the results were checked against IGoR. Hypergeometric tests were used in a later analysis to score TCR-TCR, TCR-HLA and TCR-CMV co-occurrence, with a repertoire-size bias correction applied to the TCR pairs. In a later analysis, false discovery rates were estimated by permuting HLA or CMV assignments 20 times. In a later analysis, co-occurring TCRs were grouped with DBSCAN, and TCRdist sequence similarity was added when clustering was performed within HLA-allele-positive subsets. Repertoires with fewer than 30,000 or more than 120,000 public chains were left out of co-occurrence clustering, as were a handful of repertoires with anomalous nucleotide sharing. Here the immuneACCESS table is served through TCRdb, limited to in-frame sequences with V and J called. Missing clones are a known gap in these copies; in checked studies unresolved V genes cover under half, and the rest lacks a known reason. V and J calls and clone size follow that table, whereas D and trimming were derived from the DNA. The sample yields about 140,000 clones; about three fifths were counted once. Clones ranked in the top ten supply around 1.9% of the sample.

Study-wide conclusions, independent of this receptor: According to a later analysis, parvovirus B19, influenza, CMV and Epstein-Barr virus appeared linked to several top co-occurrence clusters. Compared with equally common non-associated chains, HLA-associated TCR beta chains in a later analysis were more clonally expanded and had lower generation probabilities. When HLA alleles, especially DR and DQ, strongly co-occurred, TCR associations were difficult to assign to individual alleles. CMV serostatus was the only immune exposure information available for the cohort. The study listed 150 to 200 TCR beta chains as associated with cytomegalovirus. A later genetic analysis associated a missense DCLRE1C variant with V-gene and J-gene trimming of TCR beta chains, and an independent cohort replicated the association. The cohort was sequenced for TCR beta chains only, and without alpha or paired-chain data the features that could be detected were limited. HLA typing was unavailable for some donors at each locus, so association tests used only the typed subset. It was suggested by the authors that the approach could potentially be generalized to other disease states and immunological phenotypes. Because the 87-base-pair reads could not distinguish some IMGT-functional V segments, including TRBV6-2 and TRBV6-3, those segments were excluded. The sequencing pipeline was judged likely to have produced a cluster of highly shared sequence variants as a technical artifact. While some public TCRs were present in many individuals, most TCR sequences turned up only very rarely across donors. Specific HLA alleles were associated with around 18,000 TCR beta sequences at a false discovery rate of 0.05 in a later analysis. A few of the identified cytomegalovirus-associated TCR beta chains were confirmed in vitro to be specific for cytomegalovirus antigens. Correlated functional status among segregating V segments might be attributable to linkage disequilibrium, but an unknown experimental factor could not be ruled out. A further reported finding was that TCR beta sequences accurately predicted the HLA-A and HLA-B alleles for most subjects in the first cohort. In a later analysis, most CMV-associated TCR beta chains were found to appear HLA-restricted, with HLA associations seemingly driven largely by CMV exposure. In an earlier analysis of about 600 of the donors, most TCR beta V segments appeared in productive rearrangements about 90% or about 30% of the time, broadly matching IMGT annotations. A later analysis found that TCR association rates varied across HLA loci, with DRB1 alleles showing the most associated TCRs and HLA-C alleles the fewest. Approximately 16 rarely observed V segments, including chromosome 9 orphons, were excluded from the earlier analysis of about 610 of the donors because counts were too low. Roughly uniform sequencing depth across donors was assumed in presence/absence analyses, although this assumption may not hold. In both the original and validation cohorts, the classifier was reported to diagnose cytomegalovirus status with high specificity and sensitivity. Compared with the 666-donor mean, donors in an Asian-associated ancestry cluster had fewer N-insertions in productive TCRs, according to a later genetic analysis.

The germline V gene specifies MGHRA as CDR1 and YSYEKL as CDR2. Germline trimming amounts to 4 bases on V and 6 bases on J, with 17 as the count of junction bases outside the gene matches. The CDR3 covers 17 residues, taking in both the cysteine and the phenylalanine. The CDR3 DNA has 51 bases and is translated from base 1. The cohort was made up of approximately 670 healthy bone marrow donors. All cohort members were sampled while nominally healthy, although unrecorded immune exposures were likely present. The donor was CMV seronegative and was included in the group of a few hundred seronegative cohort members. A peripheral blood sample was provided by each donor, and peripheral blood mononuclear cells were used for TCR beta sequencing. The Qiagen DNeasy Blood Extraction Kit was used to extract genomic DNA from the blood cell samples.

In this chain, TRBV4-1 is recombined with TRBJ1-2; the junction holds 7 bases that match TRBD1. The sequenced sample was PBMCs. The sequence was obtained from a male donor in good health and CMV-seronegative. This receptor carries the CDR3 CASSRRQGTGLRDGYTF. The DNA sequence is as follows: TGCGCCAGCAGCCGCCGACAGGGAACGGGCCTTAGGGATGGCTACACCTTC.